The 6 T cell receptor beta chains below come from one sample, sequenced in a study of T-cell memory formation after mild COVID-19. TCRdb passed the 5' RACE reads through MiXCR, listing each CDR3 protein once. The sample has roughly 43,000 distinct CDR3 sequences, 8.5% to 10% seen once; the top ten hold approximately 12%. The specimen was PBMCs or a T cell subset sorted from them (not recorded which). The receptors shown here come from an adult woman who had mild COVID-19 (a few samples of this study predate the infection). Cell type and time point are not known.

Only a few counts were recorded for this clonotype. DNA for the CDR3: TGTGCCAGCAGCCTCTGGGGGAGCAATCAGCCCCAGCATTTT. Translated, it gives CASSLWGSNQPQHF. J is TRBJ1-5 and V is TRBV12-3 or TRBV12-4; TRBD1 might be the D (5 bases). This CDR3 is built from 14 residues. Deletions cut 6 bases from V and 1 base from J, with 10 bases between.

There are many counts of this clonotype. The chain is built from TRBV7-9 and TRBJ1-1; 12 positions agree with TRBD1. This CDR3 has 16 residues. V shed 5 bases, J shed 4 bases, and the junction held 8 bases outside the gene matches. Per germline, CDR1 SEHNR and CDR2 FQNEAQ (reference sequence). The CDR3 DNA follows: TGTGCCAGCAGCCGGGACAGGGGGCTTGAGGTCACTGAAGCTTTCTTT. Amino acid sequence: CASSRDRGLEVTEAFF.

This clonotype has only a few counts. The V gene is TRBV29-1, the J gene TRBJ2-3; D may be TRBD2 (5 bases). This CDR3 is built from 14 residues. Trimming took 7 bases from V and 2 from J, leaving 16 bases between them. CDR1 is SQVTM, CDR2 ANQGSEA, per germline. CDR3 region: CSGNYPGFTDTQYF. The CDR3 coding sequence is TGCAGCGGAAACTATCCGGGGTTCACAGATACGCAGTATTTT.

The rearrangement links TRBV5-1 to TRBJ2-3, with D perhaps matching TRBD2 (7 bases). The CDR3 runs to 17 residues. Trimming took off 4 bases at V and 5 bases at J, with 23 bases between the two ends. Germline values: CDR1 SGHRS, CDR2 YFSETQ. In nucleotides, the CDR3 is TGCGCCAGCAGCCGCGGGGGCGGGAGTGGTTCATTAGATACGCAGTATTTT. As protein: CASSRGGGSGSLDTQYF.

This clonotype was seen more than once but under ten times. This chain connects TRBV3-1 to TRBJ1-1; D remains ambiguous. CDR3 size: 13 residues. The V gene lost 4 bases and the J gene lost 1 base, with 7 bases spanning the gap. Germline assignment: CDR1 LGHDT and CDR2 YNNKEL (reference sequence). The CDR3 sequence: CASSRQENTEAFF. Here the CDR3 DNA reads TGTGCCAGCAGCCGCCAAGAGAACACTGAAGCTTTCTTT.

This clonotype was detected only a few times. This sequence joins TRBV12-5 and TRBJ1-1; D is unclear. Germline V CDR1 and CDR2: LGHNT, FRNRAP. V lost 6 bases and J lost 1, with 18 bases in between. This CDR3 region has 16 residues. The CDR3 bases are TGTGCTAGTGGCCTCCGGGCGGCAGGCCAGAACACTGAAGCTTTCTTT. This sequence encodes CASGLRAAGQNTEAFF.